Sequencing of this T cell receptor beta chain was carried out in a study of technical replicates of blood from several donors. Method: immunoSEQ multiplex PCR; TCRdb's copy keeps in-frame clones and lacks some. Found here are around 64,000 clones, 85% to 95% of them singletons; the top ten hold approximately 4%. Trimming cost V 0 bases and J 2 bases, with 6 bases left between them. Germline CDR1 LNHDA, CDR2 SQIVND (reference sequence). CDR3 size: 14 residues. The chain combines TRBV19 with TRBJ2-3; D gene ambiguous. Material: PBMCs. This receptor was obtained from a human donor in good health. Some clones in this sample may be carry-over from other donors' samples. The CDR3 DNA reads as TGTGCCAGTAGTATAGATGTCCACACAGATACGCAGTATTTT. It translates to CASSIDVHTDTQYF. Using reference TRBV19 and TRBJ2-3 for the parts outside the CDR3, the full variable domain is DGGITQSPKYLFRKEGQNVTLSCEQNLNHDAMYWYRQDPGQGLRLIYYSQIVNDFQKGDIAEGYSVSREKKESFPLTVTSAQKNPTAFYLCASSIDVHTDTQYFGPGTRLTVL.